These 20 T cell receptor beta chains share one sample of origin, sequenced in a study of blood T cell repertoires in COVID-19. The repertoire was sequenced with immunoSEQ multiplex PCR; TCRdb's copy has only in-frame clones and lacks some. Among a few hundred thousand clones listed, about 88% were seen once. Sequenced: PBMCs or T cells enriched from blood (not recorded which). The origin of the receptors is a woman aged 55-70 years who had recovered from COVID-19.

This clone was detected once. The chain employs TRBV4-2 and TRBJ2-7, with 10 bases identical to TRBD2. Germline-derived CDR1 and CDR2 are LGHNA and YNFKEQ. V was clipped by 4 bases and J by 6 bases; unmatched bases: 9. The CDR3 has 15 amino acids. The CDR3 bases are TGTGCCAGCAGCCTTATCGCCAGCGGGGGGGGCGAGCAGTACTTC. Translating gives CASSLIASGGGEQYF.

This clone was seen only once. This rearrangement joins TRBV28 to TRBJ1-1; the D is unclear. V shed 1 base and J shed 6 bases, with 9 bases lying between them. This CDR3 contains 13 residues. Looked up from germline, CDR1 is MDHEN and CDR2 is SYDVKM. This chain's CDR3 is CASSLSQQAEAFF. In DNA, the CDR3 is TGTGCCAGCAGTTTATCACAACAAGCTGAAGCTTTCTTT.

The J gene is TRBJ2-7, the V gene TRBV7-9, with a possible D match to TRBD1 (5 bases). The CDR3 covers 12 residues. Trimming left V 5 bases short and J 2 bases short, with 7 bases between. Germline assignment: CDR1 SEHNR and CDR2 FQNEAQ (reference sequence). The CDR3 loop reads CASSEQAYEQYF. The CDR3 DNA reads as TGTGCCAGCAGCGAACAGGCCTACGAGCAGTACTTC.

V and J are TRBV5-4 and TRBJ2-4; perhaps TRBD1 as D (6 bases). This CDR3 contains 15 residues. Germline V lookup: CDR1 SGHNT, CDR2 YYREEE (reference sequence). Deletions cut 3 bases from V and 1 base from J, with 11 bases between. This CDR3 reads CASSSTQGAKNIQYF. In nucleotides, the CDR3 is TGTGCCAGCAGCTCGACACAGGGTGCCAAAAACATTCAGTACTTC. The full variable domain, rest sourced from reference TRBV5-4 and TRBJ2-4, is ETGVTQSPTHLIKTRGQQVTLRCSSQSGHNTVSWYQQALGQGPQFIFQYYREEENGRGNFPPRFSGLQFPNYSSELNVNALELDDSALYLCASSSTQGAKNIQYFGAGTRLSVL.

This rearrangement joins TRBV24-1 to TRBJ2-1; possible D gene TRBD2, 6 bases. CDR1 and CDR2 from the germline V gene are KGHDR and SFDVKD. V lost 3 bases and J 4 bases, leaving 15 bases between the germline ends. The CDR3 has 16 amino acids. CDR3 in DNA: TGTGCCACCAGTGATCTGGCCTTTGGGACTTACAATGAGCAGTTCTTC. The encoded protein is CATSDLAFGTYNEQFF.

V usage is TRBV21-1 and J usage is TRBJ1-2; the table assigns TRBD1, which was not confirmed against the DNA. TRBV21-1 is given as a pseudogene. The CDR3 runs 12 residues. CDR3 in amino acids: CASRTGNYGYTF. CDR3 DNA: TGTGCCAGCAGGACAGGTAACTATGGCTACACCTTC.

This clone was detected only once. This sequence joins TRBV7-7 and TRBJ2-1; weak D call: TRBD2 (5 bases). V gave up 11 bases and J gave up 10 bases, with 12 bases separating them. CDR1 is SSHAT, CDR2 FNYEAQ, per germline (reference sequence). The CDR3 covers 10 residues. Here the CDR3 DNA reads TGTGCCGGATATGGAGGCGAGCAGTTCTTC. Amino acid sequence: CAGYGGEQFF.

The chain is built from TRBV27 and TRBJ1-2; the match to TRBD1 covers 9 bases. Germline CDR1 MNHEY, CDR2 SMNVEV (reference sequence). CDR3 size: 16 residues. With V trimmed by 5 bases and J by 2 bases, 9 bases remained unmatched. The CDR3 bases are TGTGCCAGCAGTGTCACAGGGGGCTTGGTCAACTATGGCTACACCTTC. Its translation is CASSVTGGLVNYGYTF.

This chain connects TRBV5-1 to TRBJ1-6; 8 nucleotides agree with TRBD1. CDR3 length: 15 residues. The junction had 7 bases not matched to a gene; V was cut back by 4 bases and J by 7 bases. Germline CDR1 reads SGHRS; CDR2 reads YFSETQ. The CDR3 DNA reads as TGCGCCAGCAGCGTGGACAGGGTAGAAAATTCACCCCTCCACTTT. Its translation is CASSVDRVENSPLHF. The full variable domain, with the rest looked up from reference TRBV5-1 and TRBJ1-6, is KAGVTQTPRYLIKTRGQQVTLSCSPISGHRSVSWYQQTPGQGLQFLFEYFSETQRNKGNFPGRFSGRQFSNSRSEMNVSTLELGDSALYLCASSVDRVENSPLHFGNGTRLTVT.

The chain couples TRBV7-8 to TRBJ2-7, with D perhaps matching TRBD2 (6 bases). This CDR3 spans 15 amino acids. Per germline, CDR1 SGHVS and CDR2 FQNEAQ. V lost 0 bases, J lost 5 bases, and 14 bases lay in between. The CDR3 coding sequence is TGTGCCAGCAGCTTAGCCGCCTCTAGCGAGAACGAGCAGTACTTC. Amino acid sequence: CASSLAASSENEQYF.

The chain carries TRBV7-8 and TRBJ1-4, with no clear D. Between the trimmed V and J ends, which lost 6 bases and 4 bases, there was a span of 15 bases. The CDR3 extends over 15 amino acids. Per the germline V gene, CDR1 is SGHVS and CDR2 is FQNEAQ. In nucleotides, the CDR3 is TGTGCCAGCAGTCCCCGGGAGGTTAATAATGAAAAACTGTTTTTT. Protein product: CASSPREVNNEKLFF.

This clone was recorded only once. The chain carries TRBV6-1 and TRBJ1-6; 7 bases are shared with TRBD1. Unmatched junction bases numbered 6, after V lost 2 bases and J lost 8 bases. The germline V gene has CDR1 MNHNS and CDR2 SASEGT. The length of the CDR3 is 15 residues. The CDR3 region is CASSETRGMYSPLHF. The CDR3 DNA is TGTGCCAGCAGTGAAACCAGGGGGATGTATTCACCCCTCCACTTT.

The chain combines TRBV5-1 with TRBJ2-2; perhaps TRBD1 as D (6 bases). Germline V CDR1 and CDR2: SGHRS, YFSETQ. CDR3 length equals 18 residues. Trimming removed 2 bases from V and 4 bases from J, with 21 bases in between. CDR3 DNA sequence: TGCGCCAGCAGCTTCACTTCAACATCGACAGGAATCACCGGGGAGCTGTTTTTT. This encodes CASSFTSTSTGITGELFF.

The genes are TRBV28 and TRBJ1-2; D is possibly TRBD1 (6 bases). The ends were cut back, 5 bases at V and 4 bases at J, with 11 bases in the middle. The CDR3 contains 13 residues. The germline gives CDR1 MDHEN, CDR2 SYDVKM. The CDR3 sequence: CASSEDRLYGYTF. The CDR3 DNA reads as TGTGCCAGCAGTGAGGACAGACTCTATGGCTACACCTTC.

The CDR3 sequence is CASSPQGTQNTEAFF. The CDR3 region has the DNA TGTGCCAGCTCACCACAGGGGACACAGAACACTGAAGCTTTCTTT. V is TRBV18 and J is TRBJ1-1; D possibly corresponds to TRBD1 (6 bases). The CDR3 is 15 residues long. Trimming removed 1 base from V and 1 base from J, with 10 bases in between. The germline gives CDR1 KGHSH, CDR2 LQKENI. Variable domain in full (rest from reference TRBV18 and TRBJ1-1): NAGVMQNPRHLVRRRGQEARLRCSPMKGHSHVYWYRQLPEEGLKFMVYLQKENIIDESGMPKERFSAEFPKEGPSILRIQQVVRGDSAAYFCASSPQGTQNTEAFFGQGTRLTVV.

This clone was seen a single time. The CDR3 here is CASSSSGIDTQYF. In DNA, the CDR3 is TGTGCCAGCAGCTCCTCAGGGATCGATACGCAGTATTTT. The rearrangement links TRBV11-3 to TRBJ2-3; D is perhaps TRBD1 (5 bases). V was cut by 4 bases and J by 6 bases, with 11 bases left in between. This CDR3 has 13 residues. From germline, CDR1 is SGHNT and CDR2 YENEEA.

This rearrangement joins TRBV20-1 to TRBJ1-2; 7 bases match TRBD1. This CDR3 has 14 amino acids. CDR1 DFQATT and CDR2 SNEGSKA come from the germline V gene (reference sequence). V gave up 3 bases and J gave up 2 bases; unmatched junction bases: 6. This CDR3 reads CSASSTGENYGYTF. In DNA form, the CDR3 reads TGCAGTGCTAGTAGCACAGGGGAAAACTATGGCTACACCTTC.

The chain couples TRBV19 to TRBJ2-7, with a possible D match to TRBD1 (7 bases). Trimming took off 6 bases at V and 2 bases at J, with 14 bases between the two ends. The germline V gene has CDR1 LNHDA and CDR2 SQIVND (reference sequence). The CDR3 is 14 residues long. This CDR3 reads CASSRRGETYEQYV. The CDR3 DNA reads TGTGCCAGTAGCCGCAGGGGGGAAACCTACGAGCAGTACGTC.

This clone came up once. V usage is TRBV19 and J usage is TRBJ1-2, with 8 bases fitting TRBD1. The CDR3 extends over 15 amino acids. The germline V gene encodes CDR1 LNHDA and CDR2 SQIVND (reference sequence). With 4 bases clipped from V and 3 bases from J, the junction kept 7 bases outside the gene matches. In DNA, the CDR3 is TGTGCCAGTAGTACAGAAAGGACAGGGTACTATGGCTACACCTTC. It specifies CASSTERTGYYGYTF.

V gene TRBV11-2 combines with J gene TRBJ1-2; 8 bases agree with TRBD1. V was pared by 3 bases and J by 7 bases, with 7 bases of the junction left unmatched. Germline V gives CDR1 SGHAT, CDR2 FQNNGV. This CDR3 is built from 14 residues. CDR3 loop: CASSFARQGSGYTF. As DNA, the CDR3 is TGTGCCAGCAGCTTCGCCCGACAGGGGAGTGGCTACACCTTC.